This T cell receptor (beta chain) was profiled in a study of T-cell memory formation after mild COVID-19. In the case of this clonotype: Its matching antigen is unknown.

From germline, CDR1 is ENHRY and CDR2 SYGVKD. After removal of 8 bases from V and 0 bases from J, the junction contained 4 bases not matched to a gene. CDR3 length: 13 residues. Each CDR3 protein is one row after TCRdb ran MiXCR on the 5' RACE reads. The sample records over 250,000 distinct CDR3 sequences, around 15% being singletons. Overall study findings and caveats: Unconfirmed was the SARS-CoV-2 specificity of second-wave clones that peaked on day 37. Pre-infection memory showed some responding clones, and this suggested that cross-reactive memory joined.

The receptor was isolated from a young man who had mild COVID-19 (a few samples of this study predate the infection). Cell type and time point are not known. Specimen: PBMCs or a T cell subset sorted from them (not recorded which). The chain employs TRBV10-3 and TRBJ2-7; 7 bases map to TRBD2. CDR3 residues: CAIAAGFSYEQYV. The CDR3 DNA follows: TGTGCCATCGCAGCGGGGTTCTCCTACGAGCAGTACGTC.